Below, 18 T cell receptor beta chains from the same sample are listed, as sequenced in a study of beta chain features in type 1 diabetes. Reverse transcribing all isolated RNA meant expressed TCRB transcripts were sequenced. TCRdb's table, derived via immunoSEQ multiplex PCR, lists solely in-frame clones and lacks some. The table lists 120,000 to 150,000 clones, 40% to 60% of them singletons. The sample was Tregs from blood. All receptors derive from a man between 18 and 35 years old in good health.

The chain is built from TRBV28 and TRBJ2-2; 11 positions agree with TRBD2. Germline trimming cut 7 bases from V and 0 bases from J; bases unmatched to any gene: 10. The CDR3 extends over 18 amino acids. Germline CDR1 MDHEN, CDR2 SYDVKM. CDR3 DNA sequence: TGTGCCAGCAAATCCGGGACTAGCGGACTTACGAACACCGGGGAGCTGTTTTTT. Residues: CASKSGTSGLTNTGELFF.

This clone was found a few times. Here the CDR3 reads CASSIQVRNTIYF. CDR3 sequence (DNA): TGTGCCAGCAGTATACAGGTGCGAAACACCATATATTTT. This chain connects TRBV2 to TRBJ1-3, with D tentatively TRBD1 (5 bases). Germline lookup yields CDR1 SNHLY and CDR2 FYNNEI. CDR3 length: 13 amino acids. The V and J ends lost 5 bases and 5 bases respectively, with 10 bases between them.

The chain carries TRBV7-9 and TRBJ1-1, with 7 bases aligning to TRBD1. Looked up from germline, CDR1 is SEHNR and CDR2 is FQNEAQ (reference sequence). There are 15 residues in the CDR3. V shed 3 bases, J shed 0 bases, and the junction held 4 bases outside the gene matches. The CDR3 loop reads CASSFPTGMNTEAFF. The CDR3, as DNA: TGTGCCAGCAGCTTCCCGACAGGGATGAACACTGAAGCTTTCTTT.

This clone has a handful of counts. This chain joins TRBV6-1 and TRBJ2-5; D remains unclear. V was shortened by 1 base and J by 5 bases, with 14 bases between the two germline ends. Germline CDR1 MNHNS, CDR2 SASEGT. The CDR3 has 15 residues. CDR3 residues: CASSEVPTGWETQYF. CDR3 in DNA: TGTGCCAGCAGTGAAGTCCCGACCGGGTGGGAGACCCAGTACTTC.

The chain links TRBV7-9 to TRBJ1-1, with D possibly TRBD1 on 5 matching bases. V dropped 4 bases and J dropped 7 bases, with 10 bases sitting between them. CDR3 length: 12 amino acids. Germline values: CDR1 SEHNR, CDR2 FQNEAQ (reference sequence). The CDR3 DNA is TGTGCCAGCAGCTACACAGGCCTTGAAGCTTTCTTT. Translated, it gives CASSYTGLEAFF.

V usage is TRBV7-9 and J usage is TRBJ2-2; D perhaps matches TRBD1 (5 bases). Germline loops: CDR1 SEHNR, CDR2 FQNEAQ (reference sequence). CDR3 size: 15 residues. V shed 0 bases and J shed 6 bases, with 11 bases lying between them. DNA for the CDR3: TGTGCCAGCAGCTTAGCGATTCCAGGGTCCGGGGAGCTGTTTTTT. Its translation: CASSLAIPGSGELFF.

The chain links TRBV11-2 to TRBJ2-4; D ambiguous. From germline, CDR1 is SGHAT and CDR2 FQNNGV. The CDR3 contains 13 residues. V shed 4 bases and J shed 0 bases, with 4 bases lying between them. The CDR3 coding sequence is TGTGCCAGCAGCTCAGTAGCCAAAAACATTCAGTACTTC. This gives the protein CASSSVAKNIQYF.

The V call is TRBV28, the J call TRBJ2-3, with D maybe TRBD1 (5 bases). V lost 7 bases and J 3 bases, leaving 17 bases between the germline ends. This CDR3 has 15 amino acids. CDR1 is MDHEN, CDR2 SYDVKM, per germline. CDR3 bases: TGTGCCAGCAACTCGGCCGGACAAGTTACAGATACGCAGTATTTT. Encoded protein: CASNSAGQVTDTQYF.

This clone was seen only a few times. The rearrangement uses TRBV6-5 and TRBJ2-5, with TRBD1 as a possible D gene (5 bases). This CDR3 region has 11 residues. Between the trimmed V and J ends, which lost 5 bases and 7 bases, there was a span of 8 bases. Germline CDR1 MNHEY, CDR2 SVGAGI. CDR3 sequence reads: CASSERGTQYF. The CDR3 DNA follows: TGTGCCAGCAGTGAAAGGGGGACCCAGTACTTC.

This chain uses TRBV30 with TRBJ2-3; the D gene is possibly TRBD1 (6 bases). Germline V gene data show CDR1 as GTSNPN and CDR2 as SVGIG (reference sequence). Trimming cost V 0 bases and J 0 bases, with 13 bases left between them. The CDR3 loop spans 16 amino acids. Written as DNA, the CDR3 is TGTGCCTGGAGTGTAATAGGGGGAAGGAGCACAGATACGCAGTATTTT. It encodes CAWSVIGGRSTDTQYF.

The chain is built from TRBV29-1 and TRBJ2-7; TRBD1 is a possible D gene (5 bases). The CDR3 has 15 residues. The germline V and J ends were trimmed by 4 bases and 2 bases, with 18 bases remaining between them. Germline V CDR1 and CDR2: SQVTM, ANQGSEA. The CDR3 loop reads CSVVTVQGLAYEQYF. The CDR3 DNA reads TGCAGCGTTGTCACTGTTCAGGGTCTCGCCTACGAGCAGTACTTC.

CDR3 DNA sequence: TGTGCCAGCACCCTCCTGACGCCTGGGGCCGAAGCTTTCTTT. Translated, it gives CASTLLTPGAEAFF. V usage is TRBV27 and J usage is TRBJ1-1; TRBD1 might be the D (5 bases). The V gene's germline CDR1 is MNHEY and CDR2 SMNVEV (reference sequence). The CDR3 totals 14 residues. Trimming removed 7 bases at V and 8 bases at J, with 20 bases between.

This clone was seen a handful of times. The genes are TRBV28 and TRBJ1-2; D ambiguous. This CDR3 has 13 residues. V was pared by 1 base and J by 3 bases, with 6 bases between. CDR1 is MDHEN and CDR2 is SYDVKM in the germline V gene. The CDR3 bases are TGTGCCAGCAGTTTATCCGGGTACTATGGCTACACCTTC. Amino acid sequence: CASSLSGYYGYTF.

V is TRBV7-6 and J is TRBJ2-5, with 12 positions matching TRBD1. Trimming at V came to 3 bases and at J to 5 bases, leaving 1 base not matched to a gene. Germline V gene sequence: CDR1 SGHVS, CDR2 FNYEAQ. CDR3 length: 14 amino acids. CDR3 amino acids: CASSLGQGAETQYF. The CDR3 bases are TGTGCCAGCAGCTTGGGACAGGGGGCCGAGACCCAGTACTTC. The complete variable domain, with remaining parts taken from reference TRBV7-6 and TRBJ2-5, reads GAGVSQSPRYKVTKRGQDVALRCDPISGHVSLYWYRQALGQGPEFLTYFNYEAQQDKSGLPNDRFSAERPEGSISTLTIQRTEQRDSAMYRCASSLGQGAETQYFGPGTRLLVL.

Comment on this clone: Germline is not matched at one junction end, which may reflect a read error. This rearrangement joins TRBV15 to TRBJ2-1; 9 nucleotides align to TRBD1. CDR3 length: 14 residues. Germline CDR1 LNHNV, CDR2 YYDKDF (reference sequence). This CDR3 is CAASRGDRASEQFF. The CDR3 DNA reads as TGTGCCGCCAGCAGAGGGGACAGGGCTTCTGAGCAGTTCTTC.

This rearrangement joins TRBV7-9 to TRBJ1-4; tentatively, D is TRBD1 (6 bases). Germline loops: CDR1 SEHNR, CDR2 FQNEAQ (reference sequence). The CDR3 extends over 17 amino acids. The germline V and J ends were trimmed by 5 bases and 4 bases, with 20 bases remaining between them. The CDR3 spells CASSLWTDVFFNEKLFF. In nucleotides, the CDR3 is TGTGCCAGCAGCCTTTGGACAGACGTCTTTTTTAATGAAAAACTGTTTTTT.

The chain joins TRBV10-3 to TRBJ2-3; perhaps TRBD2 as D (5 bases). Germline assignment: CDR1 ENHRY and CDR2 SYGVKD. The ends were cut back, 3 bases at V and 5 bases at J, with 9 bases in the middle. This CDR3 comprises 13 residues. The CDR3 nucleotides read TGTGCCATCAGTGACGGGGTGGTAGATACGCAGTATTTT. It yields the protein CAISDGVVDTQYF.

This chain links TRBV18 with TRBJ1-1; D not resolved. In germline, CDR1 is KGHSH, CDR2 LQKENI. The CDR3 runs 13 residues. Trimming took 5 bases from V and 1 from J, leaving 8 bases between them. The CDR3 loop is CASSSRTNTEAFF. The CDR3 DNA follows: TGTGCCAGCTCATCCAGAACGAACACTGAAGCTTTCTTT. The variable domain in full, completed from reference TRBV18 and TRBJ1-1, reads NAGVMQNPRHLVRRRGQEARLRCSPMKGHSHVYWYRQLPEEGLKFMVYLQKENIIDESGMPKERFSAEFPKEGPSILRIQQVVRGDSAAYFCASSSRTNTEAFFGQGTRLTVV.